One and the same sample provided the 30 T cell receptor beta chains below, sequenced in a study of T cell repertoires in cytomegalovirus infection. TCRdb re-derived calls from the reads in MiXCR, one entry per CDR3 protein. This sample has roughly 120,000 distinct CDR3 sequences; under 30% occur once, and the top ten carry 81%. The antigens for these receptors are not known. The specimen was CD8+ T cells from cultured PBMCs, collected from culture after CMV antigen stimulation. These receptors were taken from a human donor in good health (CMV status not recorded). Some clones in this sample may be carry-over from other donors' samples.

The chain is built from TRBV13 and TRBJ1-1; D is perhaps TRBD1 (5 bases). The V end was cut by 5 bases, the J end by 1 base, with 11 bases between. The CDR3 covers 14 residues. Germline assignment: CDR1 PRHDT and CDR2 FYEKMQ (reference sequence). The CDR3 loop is CASSIRQQNTEAFF. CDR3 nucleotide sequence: TGTGCCAGCAGCATAAGACAGCAGAACACTGAAGCTTTCTTT.

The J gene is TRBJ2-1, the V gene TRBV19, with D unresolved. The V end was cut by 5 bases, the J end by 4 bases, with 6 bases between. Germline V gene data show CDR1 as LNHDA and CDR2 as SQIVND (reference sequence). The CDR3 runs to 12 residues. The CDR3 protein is CASSPVYNEQFF. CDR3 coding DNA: TGTGCCAGTAGTCCCGTTTACAATGAGCAGTTCTTC.

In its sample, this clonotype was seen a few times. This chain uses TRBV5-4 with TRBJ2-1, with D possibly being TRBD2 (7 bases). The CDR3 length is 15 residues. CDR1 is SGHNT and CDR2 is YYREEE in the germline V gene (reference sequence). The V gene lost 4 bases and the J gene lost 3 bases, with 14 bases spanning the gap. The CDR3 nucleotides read TGTGCCAGCAGCACAAAGGGGGGGGGCTACAATGAGCAGTTCTTC. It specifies CASSTKGGGYNEQFF.

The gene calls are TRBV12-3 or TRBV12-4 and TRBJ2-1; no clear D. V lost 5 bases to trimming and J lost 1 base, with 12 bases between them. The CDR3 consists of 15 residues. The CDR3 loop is CASSTDTSSYNEQFF. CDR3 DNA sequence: TGTGCCAGCAGTACAGACACTTCTTCCTACAATGAGCAGTTCTTC.

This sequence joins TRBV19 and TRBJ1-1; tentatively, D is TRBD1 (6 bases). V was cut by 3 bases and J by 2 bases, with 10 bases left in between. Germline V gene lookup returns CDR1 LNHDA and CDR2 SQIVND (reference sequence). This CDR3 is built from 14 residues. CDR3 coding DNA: TGTGCCAGTAGTATTTTGGGGGGCAACACTGAAGCTTTCTTT. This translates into CASSILGGNTEAFF.

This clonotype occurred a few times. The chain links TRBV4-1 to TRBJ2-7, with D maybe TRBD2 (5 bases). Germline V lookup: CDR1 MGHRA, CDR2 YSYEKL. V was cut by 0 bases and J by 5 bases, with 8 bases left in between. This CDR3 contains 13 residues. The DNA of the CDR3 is TGCGCCAGCAGCCAAGATCCCGGGGACGAGCAGTACTTC. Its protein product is CASSQDPGDEQYF.

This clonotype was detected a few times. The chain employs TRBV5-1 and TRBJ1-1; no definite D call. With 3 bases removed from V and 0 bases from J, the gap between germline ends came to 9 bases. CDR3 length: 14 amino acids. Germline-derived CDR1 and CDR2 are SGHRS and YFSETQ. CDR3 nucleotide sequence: TGCGCCAGCAGCTCAGAAGACATGAACACTGAAGCTTTCTTT. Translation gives CASSSEDMNTEAFF.

CDR3 DNA sequence: TGTGCCAGCAGCTTCCCCGAGGGGACTAGCGGGGGGCACTGGGAGACCCAGTACTTC. It translates to CASSFPEGTSGGHWETQYF. The chain employs TRBV11-2 and TRBJ2-5, with 15 bases matching TRBD2. Losses at the gene ends were 3 bases for V and 5 bases for J; bases not matched to a gene: 13. CDR1 SGHAT and CDR2 FQNNGV come from the germline V gene. The CDR3 length is 19 residues.

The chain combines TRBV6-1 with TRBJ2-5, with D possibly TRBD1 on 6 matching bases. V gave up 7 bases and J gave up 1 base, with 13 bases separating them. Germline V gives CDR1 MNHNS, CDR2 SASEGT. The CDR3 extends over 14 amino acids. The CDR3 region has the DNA TGTGCCAGCACCTCTAGCAGGGGCCAAGAGACCCAGTACTTC. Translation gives CASTSSRGQETQYF.

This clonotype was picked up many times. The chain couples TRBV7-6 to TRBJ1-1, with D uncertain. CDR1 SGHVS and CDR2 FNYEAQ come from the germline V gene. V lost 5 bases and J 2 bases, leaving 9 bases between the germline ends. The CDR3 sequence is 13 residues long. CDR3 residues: CASSPLGNTEAFF. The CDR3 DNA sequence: TGTGCCAGCAGCCCCTTGGGAAACACTGAAGCTTTCTTT.

CDR3 bases: TGCAGTAAGGCGGGGAACGGATGGGATGAGCAGTTCTTC. The encoded protein is CSKAGNGWDEQFF. The chain is built from TRBV20-1 and TRBJ2-1; D possibly corresponds to TRBD2 (6 bases). V was trimmed by 8 bases and J by 8 bases, leaving 19 bases between them. The germline V gene has CDR1 DFQATT and CDR2 SNEGSKA (reference sequence). There are 13 residues in the CDR3.

Written as DNA, the CDR3 is TGTGCCAGCAGCAGACAGGCCTGGGGCTCCTACGAGCAGTACTTC. Its protein product is CASSRQAWGSYEQYF. The rearrangement uses TRBV7-9 and TRBJ2-7; possibly TRBD1 for D (6 bases). Between the trimmed V and J ends, which lost 5 bases and 0 bases, there was a span of 14 bases. The CDR3 runs 15 residues. Germline V gives CDR1 SEHNR, CDR2 FQNEAQ (reference sequence).

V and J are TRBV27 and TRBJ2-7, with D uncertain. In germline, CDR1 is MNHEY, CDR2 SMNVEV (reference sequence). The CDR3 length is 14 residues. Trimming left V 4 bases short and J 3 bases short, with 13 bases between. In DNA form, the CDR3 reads TGTGCCAGCAGTTCCGACGGAGTAATCTACGAGCAGTACTTC. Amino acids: CASSSDGVIYEQYF.

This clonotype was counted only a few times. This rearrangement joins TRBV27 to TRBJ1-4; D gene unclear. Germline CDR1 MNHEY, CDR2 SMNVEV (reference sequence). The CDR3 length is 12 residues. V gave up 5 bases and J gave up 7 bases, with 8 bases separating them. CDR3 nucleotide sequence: TGTGCCAGCAGTAAACCAAGTGAAAAACTGTTTTTT. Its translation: CASSKPSEKLFF.

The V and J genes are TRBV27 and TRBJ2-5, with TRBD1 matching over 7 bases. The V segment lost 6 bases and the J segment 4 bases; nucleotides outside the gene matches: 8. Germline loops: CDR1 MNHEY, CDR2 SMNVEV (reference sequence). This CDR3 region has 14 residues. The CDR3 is CASSPPGGGETQYF. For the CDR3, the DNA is TGTGCCAGCAGCCCCCCAGGGGGTGGAGAGACCCAGTACTTC.

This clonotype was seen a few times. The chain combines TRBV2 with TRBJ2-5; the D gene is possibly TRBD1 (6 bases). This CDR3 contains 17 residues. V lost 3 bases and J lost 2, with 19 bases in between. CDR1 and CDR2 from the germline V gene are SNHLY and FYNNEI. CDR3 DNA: TGTGCCAGCAGTGATCCGGCCCCGGGACAAGGGCAAGAGACCCAGTACTTC. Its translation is CASSDPAPGQGQETQYF.

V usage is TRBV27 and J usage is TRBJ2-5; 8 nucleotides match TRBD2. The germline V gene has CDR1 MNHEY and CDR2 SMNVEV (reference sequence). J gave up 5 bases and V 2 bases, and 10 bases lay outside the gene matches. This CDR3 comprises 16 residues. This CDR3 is CASSLGRGGLGETQYF. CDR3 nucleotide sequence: TGTGCCAGCAGTTTAGGTCGGGGGGGCCTGGGGGAGACCCAGTACTTC.

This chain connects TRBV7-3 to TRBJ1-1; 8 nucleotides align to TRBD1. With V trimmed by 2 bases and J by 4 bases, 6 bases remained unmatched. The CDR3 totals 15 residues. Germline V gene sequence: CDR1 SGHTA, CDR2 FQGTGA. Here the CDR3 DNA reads TGTGCCAGCAGCTTACAGGGGGCAGGGGGCACTGAAGCTTTCTTT. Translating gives CASSLQGAGGTEAFF.

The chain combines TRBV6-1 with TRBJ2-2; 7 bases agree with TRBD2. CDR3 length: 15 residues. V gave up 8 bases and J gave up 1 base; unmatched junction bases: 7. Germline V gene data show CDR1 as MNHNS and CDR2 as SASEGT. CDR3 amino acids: CASSSGGVNTGELFF. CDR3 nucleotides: TGTGCCAGCTCCTCGGGGGGTGTGAACACCGGGGAGCTGTTTTTT.

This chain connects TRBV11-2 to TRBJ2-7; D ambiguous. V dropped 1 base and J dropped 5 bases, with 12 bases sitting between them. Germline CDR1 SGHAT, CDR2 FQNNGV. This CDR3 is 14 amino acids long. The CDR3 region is CASSLVAGEDEQYF. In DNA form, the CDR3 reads TGTGCCAGCAGCTTAGTCGCAGGCGAGGACGAGCAGTACTTC.

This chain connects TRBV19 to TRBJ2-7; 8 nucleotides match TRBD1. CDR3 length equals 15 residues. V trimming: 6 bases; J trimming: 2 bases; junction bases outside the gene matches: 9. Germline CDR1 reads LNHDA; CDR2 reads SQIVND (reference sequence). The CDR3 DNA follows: TGTGCCAGTAGCTTTTTTGGACAGGGACCCTACGAGCAGTACTTC. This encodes CASSFFGQGPYEQYF.

The CDR3 loop is CASSPFTGPYNEQFF. Here the CDR3 DNA reads TGTGCCAGCAGTCCTTTTACGGGGCCCTACAATGAGCAGTTCTTC. The chain employs TRBV27 and TRBJ2-1; D possibly matches TRBD1 or TRBD2 (5 bases each). Trimming stripped 5 bases from V and 2 bases from J, with 13 bases between. Germline V gives CDR1 MNHEY, CDR2 SMNVEV (reference sequence). The CDR3 loop spans 15 amino acids.

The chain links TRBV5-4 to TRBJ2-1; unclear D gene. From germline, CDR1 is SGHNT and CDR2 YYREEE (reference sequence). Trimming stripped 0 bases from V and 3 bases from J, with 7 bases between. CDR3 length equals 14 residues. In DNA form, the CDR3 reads TGTGCCAGCAGCTTGGCCTGGTACTACAATGAGCAGTTCTTC. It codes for CASSLAWYYNEQFF.

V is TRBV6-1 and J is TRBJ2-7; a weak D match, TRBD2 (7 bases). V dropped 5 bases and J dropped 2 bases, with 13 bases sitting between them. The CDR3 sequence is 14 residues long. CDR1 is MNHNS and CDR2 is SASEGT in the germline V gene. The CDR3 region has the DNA TGTGCCAGCAGTCCTAAGGGGGGGACCTACGAGCAGTACTTC. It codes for CASSPKGGTYEQYF.

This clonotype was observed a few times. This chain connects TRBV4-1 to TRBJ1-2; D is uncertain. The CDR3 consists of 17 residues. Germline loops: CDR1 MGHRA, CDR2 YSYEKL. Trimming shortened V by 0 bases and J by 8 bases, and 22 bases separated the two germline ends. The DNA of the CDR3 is TGCGCCAGCAGCCAAGATCGATTGGTTGCACGGGTAGAGGGCTACACCTTC. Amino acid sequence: CASSQDRLVARVEGYTF.

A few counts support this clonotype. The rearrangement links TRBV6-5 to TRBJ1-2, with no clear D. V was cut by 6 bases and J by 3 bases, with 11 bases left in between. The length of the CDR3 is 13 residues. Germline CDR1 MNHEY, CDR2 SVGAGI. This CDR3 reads CASSNPGDYGYTF. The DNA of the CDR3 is TGTGCCAGCAGCAATCCCGGGGACTATGGCTACACCTTC.

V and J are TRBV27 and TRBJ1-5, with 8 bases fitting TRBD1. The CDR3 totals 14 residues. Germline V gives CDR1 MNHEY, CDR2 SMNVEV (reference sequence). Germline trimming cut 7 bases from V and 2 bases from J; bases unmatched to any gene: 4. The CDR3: CASKDRVGNQPQHF. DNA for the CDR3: TGTGCCAGCAAGGACAGGGTGGGCAATCAGCCCCAGCATTTT.

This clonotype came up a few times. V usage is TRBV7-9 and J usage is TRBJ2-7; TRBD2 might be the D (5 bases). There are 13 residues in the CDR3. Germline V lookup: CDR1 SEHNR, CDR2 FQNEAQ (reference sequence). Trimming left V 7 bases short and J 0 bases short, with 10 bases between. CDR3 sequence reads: CASKSGLSYEQYF. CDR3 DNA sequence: TGTGCCAGCAAAAGCGGTCTCTCCTACGAGCAGTACTTC. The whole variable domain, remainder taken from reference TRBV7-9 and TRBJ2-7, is DTGVSQNPRHKITKRGQNVTFRCDPISEHNRLYWYRQTLGQGPEFLTYFQNEAQLEKSRLLSDRFSAERPKGSFSTLEIQRTEQGDSAMYLCASKSGLSYEQYFGPGTRLTVT.

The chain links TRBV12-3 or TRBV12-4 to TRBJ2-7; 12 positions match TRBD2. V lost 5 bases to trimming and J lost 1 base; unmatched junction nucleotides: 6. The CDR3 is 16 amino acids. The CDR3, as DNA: TGTGCCAGCAGTCCCGGAACTAGCGGGGGGTCCTACGAGCAGTACTTC. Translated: CASSPGTSGGSYEQYF.

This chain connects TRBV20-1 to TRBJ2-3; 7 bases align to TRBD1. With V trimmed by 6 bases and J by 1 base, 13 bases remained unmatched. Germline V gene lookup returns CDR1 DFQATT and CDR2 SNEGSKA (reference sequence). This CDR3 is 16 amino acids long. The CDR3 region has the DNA TGCAGTGCCCTAAATAGGGGGCCCACGGGCACAGATACGCAGTATTTT. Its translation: CSALNRGPTGTDTQYF.